Below are 21 T cell receptor beta chains sequenced from a single sample in a study of vaccination and CD4 T cells after COVID-19 (dated by TCRdb to 2022 to 2024). To prepare the library, PCR was applied. The sequencing machine was an Illumina iSeq 100. The raw public data were reprocessed by TCRdb itself: fastp quality trimming at Q25, MiXCR clonotype calling, in-frame beta chains only. All rows with the same CDR3 protein become a single entry with the most common DNA and genes. For this sample the table gives approximately 17,000 distinct CDR3 sequences, of which less than 65% were detected only once. The ten biggest clones cover around 1.1% of the sample. Specimen: CD4+ T cells from blood, collected after SARS-CoV-2 vaccination. The receptor source for this set is a human donor who had recovered from COVID-19.

The chain combines TRBV18 with TRBJ1-2; D is unclear. V lost 2 bases and J lost 10, with 11 bases in between. This CDR3 is 12 amino acids long. Germline V gives CDR1 KGHSH, CDR2 LQKENI. The CDR3 spells CASSPEQNTYTF. CDR3 in DNA: TGTGCCAGCTCACCAGAACAAAATACCTACACCTTC.

This clonotype occurred a few times. The rearrangement uses TRBV7-2 and TRBJ2-5, with 9 bases identical to TRBD2. The CDR3 loop spans 16 amino acids. CDR1 and CDR2 (germline): SGHTA, FQGNSA. The V and J ends lost 5 bases and 2 bases, in that order; junction bases with no gene match: 9. The CDR3 spells CASSRLVAGVQETQYF. The CDR3 DNA follows: TGTGCCAGCAGCCGCCTAGTAGCGGGGGTTCAAGAGACCCAGTACTTC.

The chain's CDR3 is CATSDLRLAGDTQYF. CDR3 sequence (DNA): TGTGCCACCAGTGATTTACGACTAGCCGGAGATACGCAGTATTTT. The chain recombines TRBV24-1 with TRBJ2-3; the match to TRBD2 covers 7 bases. V lost 1 base and J lost 5; bases outside the gene matches: 5. The CDR3 is made up of 15 amino acids. Germline CDR1 and CDR2: KGHDR and SFDVKD.

This clonotype was found once. The V call is TRBV19, the J call TRBJ1-1, with 8 bases fitting TRBD1. The CDR3 spans 13 residues. Trimming took 5 bases from V and 6 from J; bases not matched to a gene: 5. From germline, CDR1 is LNHDA and CDR2 SQIVND (reference sequence). The CDR3 sequence: CASSSRTGPEAFF. CDR3 in DNA: TGTGCCAGTAGTTCCCGGACAGGGCCTGAAGCTTTCTTT.

The genes are TRBV7-2 and TRBJ2-1; 7 bases align to TRBD2. V shed 1 base and J 0 bases; nucleotides not matched to a gene: 3. Germline CDR1 and CDR2: SGHTA and FQGNSA. This CDR3 is built from 16 residues. The CDR3: CASSLVGGPSYNEQFF. The CDR3 DNA reads as TGTGCCAGCAGCTTAGTGGGAGGGCCCTCCTACAATGAGCAGTTCTTC.

This clonotype was counted between two and nine times. This chain connects TRBV7-2 to TRBJ2-2; D remains ambiguous. The germline gives CDR1 SGHTA, CDR2 FQGNSA. The CDR3 loop spans 16 amino acids. Trimming took off 2 bases at V and 5 bases at J, with 15 bases between the two ends. This CDR3 reads CASSLRTRVRTGELFF. The CDR3 nucleotides are TGTGCCAGCAGCTTACGTACTCGAGTGAGGACCGGGGAGCTGTTTTTT.

The gene calls are TRBV29-1 and TRBJ2-3, with TRBD1 matching 7 bases. Germline trimming cut 3 bases from V and 4 bases from J; bases unmatched to any gene: 10. This CDR3 has 15 amino acids. CDR1 is SQVTM, CDR2 ANQGSEA, per germline. The CDR3 loop is CSVDTGTEGSDTQYF. The CDR3 DNA is TGCAGCGTTGATACCGGGACAGAAGGGTCAGATACGCAGTATTTT.

For this clonotype: One end of the junction fails to match germline, which may point to a read error. This chain joins TRBV19 and TRBJ2-4; the D gene is possibly TRBD2 (5 bases). The V gene's germline CDR1 is LNHDA and CDR2 SQIVND (reference sequence). The CDR3 is 15 amino acids. In DNA, the CDR3 is TGTGCCAGTAGTATACCCGGAGCGGCCAAAGACATTCAGTACTTC. Translation: CASSIPGAAKDIQYF.

The count of this clonotype is one. V gene TRBV6-5 combines with J gene TRBJ1-3, with D possibly TRBD1 on 5 matching bases. Germline-derived CDR1 and CDR2 are MNHEY and SVGAGI. There are 15 residues in the CDR3. Trimming cost V 2 bases and J 0 bases, with 8 bases left between them. CDR3: CASSYLTGSGNTIYF. CDR3 nucleotide sequence: TGTGCCAGCAGTTACCTTACAGGCTCTGGAAACACCATATATTTT.

This clonotype was detected a few times. This chain uses TRBV20-1 with TRBJ1-3; D is unresolved. Between the trimmed V and J ends, which lost 0 bases and 0 bases, there was a span of 9 bases. From germline, CDR1 is DFQATT and CDR2 SNEGSKA (reference sequence). This CDR3 is built from 15 residues. CDR3 DNA sequence: TGCAGTGCTAGAGATCGGGCTTTCTCTGGAAACACCATATATTTT. It yields the protein CSARDRAFSGNTIYF.

Only a few counts were recorded for this clonotype. The chain links TRBV5-4 to TRBJ2-1; no clear D gene. V was clipped by 7 bases and J by 8 bases, with 19 bases between them. Germline CDR1 and CDR2: SGHNT and YYREEE (reference sequence). The CDR3 runs to 14 residues. DNA for the CDR3: TGTGCCAGCGGGCGCCAACTACAGCCGGATGAGCAGTTCTTC. It encodes CASGRQLQPDEQFF.

This chain joins TRBV6-2 or TRBV6-3 and TRBJ1-5; 7 bases are shared with TRBD1. V was clipped by 6 bases and J by 5 bases; unmatched bases: 10. This CDR3 contains 15 residues. Germline CDR1 MNHEY, CDR2 SVGEGT. The CDR3 DNA sequence: TGTGCCAGCAGAGTACAGGGGTGGTCGGATCAGCCCCAGCATTTT. It yields the protein CASRVQGWSDQPQHF.

V is TRBV20-1 and J is TRBJ1-2; 9 bases line up with TRBD1. This CDR3 is built from 13 residues. The V segment lost 7 bases and the J segment 4 bases; nucleotides outside the gene matches: 7. CDR1 and CDR2 from the germline V gene are DFQATT and SNEGSKA (reference sequence). The CDR3 coding sequence is TGCAGTGTCGGGACAGGGCCAAGCTATGGCTACACCTTC. Translated: CSVGTGPSYGYTF.

This sequence joins TRBV15 and TRBJ2-5; D not resolved. CDR1 and CDR2 (germline): LNHNV, YYDKDF (reference sequence). This CDR3 spans 16 amino acids. V was cut by 1 base and J by 1 base, with 13 bases left in between. Here the CDR3 DNA reads TGTGCCACCAGCAGAGGTGCTCAGTCGACCCAAGAGACCCAGTACTTC. It yields the protein CATSRGAQSTQETQYF.

This clonotype was recorded once. The chain carries TRBV7-8 and TRBJ2-1; 8 bases map to TRBD2. CDR3 length equals 14 residues. The V gene end was trimmed by 5 bases and the J gene end by 7 bases; junction bases not matched to a gene: 7. Germline CDR1 and CDR2: SGHVS and FQNEAQ. The CDR3 spells CASSPQRESNEQFF. The CDR3 DNA reads TGTGCCAGCAGCCCCCAGCGGGAGTCTAATGAGCAGTTCTTC.

In this sample, this clonotype turned up once. The V gene is TRBV7-2, the J gene TRBJ2-1, with 9 bases identical to TRBD2. Germline CDR1 and CDR2: SGHTA and FQGNSA. V shed 6 bases, J shed 5 bases, and the junction held 5 bases outside the gene matches. This CDR3 is built from 14 residues. CDR3 sequence reads: CASRGLAYNNEQFF. CDR3 bases: TGTGCCAGCAGGGGACTAGCCTATAACAATGAGCAGTTCTTC.

This clonotype was detected once. V usage is TRBV19 and J usage is TRBJ2-7, with TRBD1 identical over 10 bases. V was pared by 6 bases and J by 6 bases, with 11 bases of the junction left unmatched. The CDR3 loop spans 15 amino acids. CDR1 and CDR2 (germline): LNHDA, SQIVND (reference sequence). The CDR3 spells CASSSFRTGGFEQYF. The CDR3 region has the DNA TGTGCCAGTAGCTCTTTTCGGACAGGGGGTTTCGAGCAGTACTTC.

The chain links TRBV20-1 to TRBJ2-5; D call uncertain. Germline V gene sequence: CDR1 DFQATT, CDR2 SNEGSKA (reference sequence). The CDR3 totals 12 residues. V shed 6 bases and J shed 5 bases, with 13 bases lying between them. The CDR3 nucleotides are TGCAGTGCGATATCCGGTTTGGAGACCCAGTACTTC. It specifies CSAISGLETQYF.

The genes are TRBV19 and TRBJ1-4; TRBD1 is a possible D gene (5 bases). The CDR3 is made up of 14 amino acids. V lost 6 bases and J 5 bases, leaving 13 bases between the germline ends. Germline V CDR1 and CDR2: LNHDA, SQIVND (reference sequence). This chain's CDR3 is CASSHTEGNEKLFF. CDR3 sequence (DNA): TGTGCCAGTAGCCACACGGAGGGGAATGAAAAACTGTTTTTT.

This rearrangement joins TRBV6-1 to TRBJ2-1, with 7 bases identical to TRBD1. The CDR3 totals 16 residues. The V gene's germline CDR1 is MNHNS and CDR2 SASEGT. Trimming cost V 6 bases and J 0 bases; bases outside gene matches: 8. CDR3 protein: CASRGDSPSSYNEQFF. In DNA, the CDR3 is TGTGCCAGCAGGGGGGACAGCCCGAGCTCCTACAATGAGCAGTTCTTC.

The J gene is TRBJ2-7, the V gene TRBV7-2, with D perhaps being TRBD1 or TRBD2 (5 bases each). V lost 6 bases and J lost 9, with 18 bases in between. The CDR3 spans 13 residues. Germline values: CDR1 SGHTA, CDR2 FQGNSA. For the CDR3, the DNA is TGTGCCAGCAGTTCCCGAGGGGCTCTCGGGCAGTACTTC. Translated: CASSSRGALGQYF.